The entry below describes one T cell receptor beta chain. The antigen is not known. Only in-frame clones appear in the TCRdb table, and some are missing; sequencing was by immunoSEQ multiplex PCR. The table shows 300,000 to 400,000 clones, with under 95% occurring only once. The sample is drawn from a study of Ad26.COV2.S vaccination and SARS-CoV-2 variants. Study-wide results and limits: Recipients given vaccine exceeded placebo recipients in spike-specific TCR breadth. TCR breadth and depth estimates may have understated total T cell responses.

The TCR comes from a human donor who had recovered from COVID-19. Specimen: peripheral blood, collected after recovery from COVID-19.

CDR3 bases: TGTGCCAGCAGTCCCCCGGGAACCTACGAGCAGTACTTC. Its protein product is CASSPPGTYEQYF. The V gene is TRBV28, the J gene TRBJ2-7; a weak D match, TRBD2 (5 bases). This CDR3 spans 13 amino acids. V dropped 5 bases and J dropped 2 bases, with 10 bases sitting between them. CDR1 and CDR2 (germline): MDHEN, SYDVKM.